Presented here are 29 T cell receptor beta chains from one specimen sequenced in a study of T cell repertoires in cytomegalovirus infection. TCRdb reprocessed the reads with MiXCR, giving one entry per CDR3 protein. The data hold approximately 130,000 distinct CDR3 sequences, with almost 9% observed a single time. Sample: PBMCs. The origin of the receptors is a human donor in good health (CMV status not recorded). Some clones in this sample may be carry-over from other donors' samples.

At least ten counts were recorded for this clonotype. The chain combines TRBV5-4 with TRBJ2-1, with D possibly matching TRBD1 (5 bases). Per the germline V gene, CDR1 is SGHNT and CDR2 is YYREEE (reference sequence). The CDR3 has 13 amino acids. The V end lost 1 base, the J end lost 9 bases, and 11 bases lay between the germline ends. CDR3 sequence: CASSLIGDGEQFF. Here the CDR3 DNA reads TGTGCCAGCAGCTTGATAGGGGATGGTGAGCAGTTCTTC.

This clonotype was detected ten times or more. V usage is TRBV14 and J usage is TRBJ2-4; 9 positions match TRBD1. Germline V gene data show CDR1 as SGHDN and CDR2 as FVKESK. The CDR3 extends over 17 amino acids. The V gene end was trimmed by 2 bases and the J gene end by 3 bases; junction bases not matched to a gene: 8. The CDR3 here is CASSQHRGPLGKNIQYF. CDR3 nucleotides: TGTGCCAGCAGCCAACACAGGGGGCCCCTAGGCAAAAACATTCAGTACTTC.

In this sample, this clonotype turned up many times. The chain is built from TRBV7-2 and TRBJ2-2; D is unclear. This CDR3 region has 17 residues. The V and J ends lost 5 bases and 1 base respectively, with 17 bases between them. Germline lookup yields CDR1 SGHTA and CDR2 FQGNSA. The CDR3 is CASSLRRHTWNTGELFF. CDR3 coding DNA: TGTGCCAGCAGCCTACGACGACATACATGGAACACCGGGGAGCTGTTTTTT. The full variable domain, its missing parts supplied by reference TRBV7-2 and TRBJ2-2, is GAGVSQSPSNKVTEKGKDVELRCDPISGHTALYWYRQSLGQGLEFLIYFQGNSAPDKSGLPSDRFSAERTGGSVSTLTIQRTQQEDSAVYLCASSLRRHTWNTGELFFGEGSRLTVL.

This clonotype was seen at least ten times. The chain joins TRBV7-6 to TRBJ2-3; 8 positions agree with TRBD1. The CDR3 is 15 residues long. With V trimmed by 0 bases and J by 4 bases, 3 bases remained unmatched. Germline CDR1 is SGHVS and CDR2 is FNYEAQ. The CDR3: CASSLAHRGADTQYF. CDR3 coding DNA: TGTGCCAGCAGCTTAGCCCACAGGGGGGCAGATACGCAGTATTTT.

CDR3 coding DNA: TGTGCCAGCAACGCCGGGGCACTCCGTGAAAAACTGTTTTTT. Its translation: CASNAGALREKLFF. The chain uses TRBV9 and TRBJ1-4, with D possibly matching TRBD1 (5 bases). V was trimmed by 6 bases and J by 7 bases, leaving 16 bases between them. The CDR3 has 14 residues. Germline CDR1 reads SGDLS; CDR2 reads YYNGEE.

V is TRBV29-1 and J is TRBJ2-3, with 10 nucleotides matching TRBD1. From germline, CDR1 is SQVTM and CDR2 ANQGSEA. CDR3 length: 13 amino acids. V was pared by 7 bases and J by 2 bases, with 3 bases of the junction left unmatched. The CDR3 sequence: CSAGQGYTDTQYF. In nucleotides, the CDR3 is TGCAGCGCGGGACAGGGGTACACAGATACGCAGTATTTT.

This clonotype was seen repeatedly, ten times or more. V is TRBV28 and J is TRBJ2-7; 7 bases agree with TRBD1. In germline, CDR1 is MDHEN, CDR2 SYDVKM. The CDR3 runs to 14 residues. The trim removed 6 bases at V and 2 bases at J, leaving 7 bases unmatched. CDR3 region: CASRGPGQPYEQYF. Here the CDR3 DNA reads TGTGCCAGCAGGGGACCGGGACAGCCCTACGAGCAGTACTTC.

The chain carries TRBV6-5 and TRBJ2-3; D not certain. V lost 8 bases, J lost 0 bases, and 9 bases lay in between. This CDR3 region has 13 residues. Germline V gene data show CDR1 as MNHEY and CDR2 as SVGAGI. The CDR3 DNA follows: TGTGCCAGCGGACCGGGTAGCACAGATACGCAGTATTTT. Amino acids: CASGPGSTDTQYF.

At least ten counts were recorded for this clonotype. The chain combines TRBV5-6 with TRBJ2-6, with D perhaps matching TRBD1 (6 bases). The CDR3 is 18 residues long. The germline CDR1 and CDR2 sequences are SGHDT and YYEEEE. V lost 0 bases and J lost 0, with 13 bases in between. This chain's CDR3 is CASSLAQGRFSGANVLTF. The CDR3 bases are TGTGCCAGCAGCTTGGCACAGGGACGGTTCTCTGGGGCCAACGTCCTGACTTTC.

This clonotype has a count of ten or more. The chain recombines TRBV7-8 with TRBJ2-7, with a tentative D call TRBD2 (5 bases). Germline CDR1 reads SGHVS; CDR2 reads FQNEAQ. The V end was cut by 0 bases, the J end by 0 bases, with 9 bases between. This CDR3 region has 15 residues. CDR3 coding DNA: TGTGCCAGCAGCTTAGCGCGGCGGGCCTCCTACGAGCAGTACTTC. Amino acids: CASSLARRASYEQYF. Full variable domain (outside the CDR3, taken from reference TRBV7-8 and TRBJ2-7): GAGVSQSPRYKVAKRGQDVALRCDPISGHVSLFWYQQALGQGPEFLTYFQNEAQLDKSGLPSDRFFAERPEGSVSTLKIQRTQQEDSAVYLCASSLARRASYEQYFGPGTRLTVT.

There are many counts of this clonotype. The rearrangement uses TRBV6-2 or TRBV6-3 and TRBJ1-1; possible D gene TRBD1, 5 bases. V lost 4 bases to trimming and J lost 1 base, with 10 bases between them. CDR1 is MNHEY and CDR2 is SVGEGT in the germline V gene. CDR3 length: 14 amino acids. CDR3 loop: CASSSTGGNTEAFF. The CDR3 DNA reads TGTGCCAGCAGTTCAACGGGGGGGAACACTGAAGCTTTCTTT.

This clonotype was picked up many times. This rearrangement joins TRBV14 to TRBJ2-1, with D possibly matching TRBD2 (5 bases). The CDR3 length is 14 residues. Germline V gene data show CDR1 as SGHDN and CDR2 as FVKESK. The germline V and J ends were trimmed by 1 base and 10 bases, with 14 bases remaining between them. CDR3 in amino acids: CASSQGGLEREQFF. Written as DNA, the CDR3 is TGTGCCAGCAGCCAAGGCGGACTCGAGAGGGAGCAGTTCTTC.

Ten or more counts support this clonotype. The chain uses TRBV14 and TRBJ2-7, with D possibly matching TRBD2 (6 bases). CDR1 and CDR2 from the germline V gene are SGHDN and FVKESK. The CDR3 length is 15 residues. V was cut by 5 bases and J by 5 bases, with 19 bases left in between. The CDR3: CASSVRDSFFHEQYF. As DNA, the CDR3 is TGTGCCAGCAGCGTCCGGGACTCATTTTTCCACGAGCAGTACTTC.

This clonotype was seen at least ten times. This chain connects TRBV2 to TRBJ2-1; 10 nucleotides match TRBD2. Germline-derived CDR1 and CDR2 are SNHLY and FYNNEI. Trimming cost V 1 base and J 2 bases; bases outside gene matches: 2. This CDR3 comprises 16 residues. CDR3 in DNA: TGTGCCAGCAGTGAAGAGCGGGGGGGCCCCTACAATGAGCAGTTCTTC. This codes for CASSEERGGPYNEQFF.

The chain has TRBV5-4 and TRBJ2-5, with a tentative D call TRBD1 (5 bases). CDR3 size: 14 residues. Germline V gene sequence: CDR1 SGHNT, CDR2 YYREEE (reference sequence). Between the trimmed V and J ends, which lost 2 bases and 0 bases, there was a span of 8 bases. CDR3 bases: TGTGCCAGCAGCTTCGAGGACAACCAAGAGACCCAGTACTTC. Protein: CASSFEDNQETQYF.

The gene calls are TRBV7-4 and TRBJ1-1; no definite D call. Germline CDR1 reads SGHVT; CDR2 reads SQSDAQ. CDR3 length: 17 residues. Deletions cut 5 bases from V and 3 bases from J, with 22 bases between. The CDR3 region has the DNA TGTGCCAGCAGCCTTCTAATACAACGGGGTAAGGACACTGAAGCTTTCTTT. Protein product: CASSLLIQRGKDTEAFF.

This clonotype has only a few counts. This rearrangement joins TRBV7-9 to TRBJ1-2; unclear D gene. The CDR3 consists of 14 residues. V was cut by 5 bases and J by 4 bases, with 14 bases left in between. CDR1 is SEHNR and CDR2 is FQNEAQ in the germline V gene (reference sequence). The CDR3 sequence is CASSRPLLSYGYTF. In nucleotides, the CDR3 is TGTGCCAGCAGCCGACCTCTACTGAGCTATGGCTACACCTTC.

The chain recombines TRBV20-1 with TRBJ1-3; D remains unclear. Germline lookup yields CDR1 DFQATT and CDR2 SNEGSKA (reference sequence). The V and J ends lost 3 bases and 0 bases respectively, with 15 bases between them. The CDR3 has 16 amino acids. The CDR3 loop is CSARKVGLSSGNTIYF. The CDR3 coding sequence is TGCAGTGCTAGGAAGGTGGGCCTGAGCTCTGGAAACACCATATATTTT.

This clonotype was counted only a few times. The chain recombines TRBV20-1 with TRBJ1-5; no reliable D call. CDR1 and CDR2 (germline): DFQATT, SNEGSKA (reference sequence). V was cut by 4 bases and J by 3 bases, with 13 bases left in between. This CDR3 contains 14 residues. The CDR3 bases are TGCAGTGCTAAACATACCGGAGTCAATCAGCCCCAGCATTTT. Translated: CSAKHTGVNQPQHF.

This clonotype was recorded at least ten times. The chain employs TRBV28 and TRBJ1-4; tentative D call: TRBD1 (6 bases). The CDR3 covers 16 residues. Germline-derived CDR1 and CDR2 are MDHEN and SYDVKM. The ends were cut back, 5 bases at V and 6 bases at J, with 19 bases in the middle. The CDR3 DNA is TGTGCCAGCAGTCCCCCCCCAGGGGATAAGGATGAAAAACTGTTTTTT. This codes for CASSPPPGDKDEKLFF. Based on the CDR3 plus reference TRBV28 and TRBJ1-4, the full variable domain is DVKVTQSSRYLVKRTGEKVFLECVQDMDHENMFWYRQDPGLGLRLIYFSYDVKMKEKGDIPEGYSVSREKKERFSLILESASTNQTSMYLCASSPPPGDKDEKLFFGSGTQLSVL.

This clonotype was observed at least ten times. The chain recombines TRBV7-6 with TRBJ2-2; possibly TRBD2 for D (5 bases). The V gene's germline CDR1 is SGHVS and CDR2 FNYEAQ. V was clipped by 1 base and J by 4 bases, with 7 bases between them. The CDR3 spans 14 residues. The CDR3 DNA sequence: TGTGCCAGCAGCTTAGGGACTGGCACCGGGGAGCTGTTTTTT. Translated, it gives CASSLGTGTGELFF.

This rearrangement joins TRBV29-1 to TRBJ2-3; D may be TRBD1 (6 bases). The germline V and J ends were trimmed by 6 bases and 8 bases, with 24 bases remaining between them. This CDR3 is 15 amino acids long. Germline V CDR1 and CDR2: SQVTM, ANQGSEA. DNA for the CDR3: TGCAGCGTAGCCCTCCGGGACACTTTCTTAGGTACGCAGTATTTT. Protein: CSVALRDTFLGTQYF.

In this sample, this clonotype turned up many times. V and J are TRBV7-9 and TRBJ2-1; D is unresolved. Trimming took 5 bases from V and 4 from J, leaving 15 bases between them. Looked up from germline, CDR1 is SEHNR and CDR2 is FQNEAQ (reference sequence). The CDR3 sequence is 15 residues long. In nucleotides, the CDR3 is TGTGCCAGCAGCCGACCGGGCCTCTATTACAATGAGCAGTTCTTC. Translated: CASSRPGLYYNEQFF.

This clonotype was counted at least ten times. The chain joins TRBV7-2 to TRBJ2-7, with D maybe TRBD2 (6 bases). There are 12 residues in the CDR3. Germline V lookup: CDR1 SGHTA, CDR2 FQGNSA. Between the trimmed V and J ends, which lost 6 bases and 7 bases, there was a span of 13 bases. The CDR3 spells CASSWDLVEQYF. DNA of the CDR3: TGTGCCAGCAGTTGGGACTTGGTGGAGCAGTACTTC.

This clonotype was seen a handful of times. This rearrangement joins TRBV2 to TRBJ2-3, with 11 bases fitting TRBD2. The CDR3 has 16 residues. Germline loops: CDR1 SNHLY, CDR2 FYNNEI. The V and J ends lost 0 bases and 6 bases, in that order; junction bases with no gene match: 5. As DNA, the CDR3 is TGTGCCAGCAGTGAAGCGCTACTAGCGGGGGTTGATACGCAGTATTTT. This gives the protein CASSEALLAGVDTQYF.

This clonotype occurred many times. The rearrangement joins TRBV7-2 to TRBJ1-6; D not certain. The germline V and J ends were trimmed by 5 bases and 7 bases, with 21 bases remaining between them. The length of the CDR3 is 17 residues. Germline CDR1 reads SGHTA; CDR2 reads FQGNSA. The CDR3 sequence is CASSPTGRARGNSPLHF. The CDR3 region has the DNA TGTGCCAGCAGCCCCACTGGGAGGGCCAGAGGCAATTCACCCCTCCACTTT. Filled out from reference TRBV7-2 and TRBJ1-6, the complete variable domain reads GAGVSQSPSNKVTEKGKDVELRCDPISGHTALYWYRQSLGQGLEFLIYFQGNSAPDKSGLPSDRFSAERTGGSVSTLTIQRTQQEDSAVYLCASSPTGRARGNSPLHFGNGTRLTVT.

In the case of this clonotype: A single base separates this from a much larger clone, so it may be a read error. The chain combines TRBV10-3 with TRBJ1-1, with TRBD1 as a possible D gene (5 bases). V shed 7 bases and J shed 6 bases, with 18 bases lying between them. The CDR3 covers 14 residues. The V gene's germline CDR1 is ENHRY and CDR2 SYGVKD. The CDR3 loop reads CAIMRTRDGAEAFF. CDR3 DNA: TGTGCCATCATGAGGACAAGGGATGGAGCTGAAGCTTTCTTT.

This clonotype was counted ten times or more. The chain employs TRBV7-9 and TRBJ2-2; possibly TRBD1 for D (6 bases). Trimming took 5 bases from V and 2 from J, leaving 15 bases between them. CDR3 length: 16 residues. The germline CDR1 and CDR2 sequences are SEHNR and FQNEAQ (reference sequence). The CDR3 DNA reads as TGTGCCAGCAGCCCTCGGAAGGGGGTAAACACCGGGGAGCTGTTTTTT. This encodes CASSPRKGVNTGELFF.

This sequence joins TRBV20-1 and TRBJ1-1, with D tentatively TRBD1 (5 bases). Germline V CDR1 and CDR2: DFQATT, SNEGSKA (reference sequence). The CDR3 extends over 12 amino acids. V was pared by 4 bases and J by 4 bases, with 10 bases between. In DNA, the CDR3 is TGCAGTGCTATCAGGGAACTCACTGAAGCTTTCTTT. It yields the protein CSAIRELTEAFF.